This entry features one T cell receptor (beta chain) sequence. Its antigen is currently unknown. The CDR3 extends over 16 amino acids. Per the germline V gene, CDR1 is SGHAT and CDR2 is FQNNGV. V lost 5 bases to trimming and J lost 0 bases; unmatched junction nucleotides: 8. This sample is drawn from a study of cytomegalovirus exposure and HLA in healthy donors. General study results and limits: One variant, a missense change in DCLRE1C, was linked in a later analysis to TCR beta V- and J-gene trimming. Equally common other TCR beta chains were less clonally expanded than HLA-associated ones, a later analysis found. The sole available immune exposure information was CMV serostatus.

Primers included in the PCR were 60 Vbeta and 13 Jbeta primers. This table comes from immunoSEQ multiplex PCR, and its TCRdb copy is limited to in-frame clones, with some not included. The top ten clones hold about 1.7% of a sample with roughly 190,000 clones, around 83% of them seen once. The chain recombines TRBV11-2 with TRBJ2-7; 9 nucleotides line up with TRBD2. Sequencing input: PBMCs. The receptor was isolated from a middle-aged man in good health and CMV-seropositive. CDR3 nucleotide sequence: TGTGCCAGCAGCCGCGGGGGGGGGCGGGTCTCCTACGAGCAGTACTTC. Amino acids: CASSRGGGRVSYEQYF.